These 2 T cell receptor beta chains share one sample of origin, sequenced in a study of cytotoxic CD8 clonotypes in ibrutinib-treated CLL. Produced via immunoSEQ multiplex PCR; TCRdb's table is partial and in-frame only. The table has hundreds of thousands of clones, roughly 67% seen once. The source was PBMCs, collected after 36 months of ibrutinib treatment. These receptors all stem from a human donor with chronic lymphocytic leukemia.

The CDR3 spells CASRSLTGGPQETQYF. CDR3 bases: TGTGCCAGCAGGTCCCTTACAGGGGGCCCTCAAGAGACCCAGTACTTC. This chain uses TRBV27 with TRBJ2-5, with TRBD1 identical over 9 bases. Germline values: CDR1 MNHEY, CDR2 SMNVEV (reference sequence). There are 16 residues in the CDR3. Losses at the gene ends were 6 bases for V and 2 bases for J; bases not matched to a gene: 10.

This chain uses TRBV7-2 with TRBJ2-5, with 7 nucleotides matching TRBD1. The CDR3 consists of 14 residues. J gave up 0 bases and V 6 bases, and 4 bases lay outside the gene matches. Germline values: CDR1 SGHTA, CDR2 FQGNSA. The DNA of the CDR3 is TGTGCCAGCAGTCCACAGGGGTACCAAGAGACCCAGTACTTC. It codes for CASSPQGYQETQYF.